This passage covers 20 T cell receptor beta chains from one sample sequenced in a study of neurological immune-mediated disorders. TCRdb itself ran the 5' RACE reads through MiXCR, one entry per CDR3 protein. The data hold 120,000 or so distinct CDR3 sequences, with about 3.4% observed a single time. The material sequenced was PBMCs. Receptors were obtained from a woman aged 25 to 45 with multiple sclerosis.

This clonotype occurred many times. The genes are TRBV6-5 and TRBJ2-7; 7 nucleotides line up with TRBD1. J gave up 4 bases and V 4 bases, and 1 base lay outside the gene matches. The CDR3 has 12 amino acids. Per germline, CDR1 MNHEY and CDR2 SVGAGI. CDR3 DNA: TGTGCCAGCAGTTTGGACAGGTACGAGCAGTACTTC. Protein product: CASSLDRYEQYF.

This clonotype was observed at least ten times. V is TRBV6-6 and J is TRBJ2-7, with no clear D. Per the germline V gene, CDR1 is MNHNY and CDR2 is SVGAGI (reference sequence). This CDR3 contains 15 residues. The V end lost 0 bases, the J end lost 3 bases, and 12 bases lay between the germline ends. This CDR3 is CASSYSDRVGYEQYF. The CDR3 nucleotides are TGTGCCAGCAGTTACTCGGATAGGGTAGGCTACGAGCAGTACTTC.

This clonotype was counted a few times. The chain joins TRBV10-2 to TRBJ1-2; D is possibly TRBD1 (5 bases). Trimming removed 8 bases from V and 3 bases from J, with 10 bases in between. Germline-derived CDR1 and CDR2 are WSHSY and SAAADI. CDR3 length equals 12 residues. CDR3 protein: CASRRDDYGYTF. CDR3 in DNA: TGCGCCAGCCGCCGGGACGACTATGGCTACACCTTC.

The table lists this clonotype with many counts. The chain joins TRBV6-5 to TRBJ2-1; 14 bases agree with TRBD2. The CDR3 has 16 amino acids. In germline, CDR1 is MNHEY, CDR2 SVGAGI. After removal of 6 bases from V and 7 bases from J, the junction contained 8 bases not matched to a gene. The CDR3 sequence is CASRLRLAGGQNEQFF. CDR3 nucleotide sequence: TGTGCCAGCAGATTGAGACTAGCGGGAGGGCAGAATGAGCAGTTCTTC.

This clonotype has a count of ten or more. The chain uses TRBV30 and TRBJ2-3; D ambiguous. The CDR3 runs 14 residues. Germline V lookup: CDR1 GTSNPN, CDR2 SVGIG (reference sequence). V was clipped by 0 bases and J by 1 base, with 8 bases between them. CDR3 coding DNA: TGTGCCTGGAGTGTTACGTCAGGCACAGATACGCAGTATTTT. It encodes CAWSVTSGTDTQYF.

This clonotype occurred many times. V and J are TRBV25-1 and TRBJ1-4, with a possible D match to TRBD1 (5 bases). This CDR3 has 18 amino acids. Germline loops: CDR1 MGHDK, CDR2 SYGVNS. V was cut by 2 bases and J by 0 bases, with 16 bases left in between. CDR3 amino acids: CASSEATAGITTNEKLFF. The CDR3 nucleotides are TGTGCCAGCAGTGAAGCGACGGCAGGGATCACAACTAATGAAAAACTGTTTTTT.

In this sample, this clonotype turned up a few times. For the CDR3, the DNA is TGTGCCAGCAGCTGGGACAGGGGGCGGGAAGAGCAGTACTTC. It is translated as CASSWDRGREEQYF. V gene TRBV7-2 combines with J gene TRBJ2-7, with TRBD1 matching over 12 bases. CDR3 length: 14 amino acids. The J segment lost 7 bases and the V segment lost 4 bases, leaving 5 bases of the junction unmatched. Germline CDR1 reads SGHTA; CDR2 reads FQGNSA. Together with reference TRBV7-2 and TRBJ2-7, the CDR3 gives the full variable domain: GAGVSQSPSNKVTEKGKDVELRCDPISGHTALYWYRQSLGQGLEFLIYFQGNSAPDKSGLPSDRFSAERTGGSVSTLTIQRTQQEDSAVYLCASSWDRGREEQYFGPGTRLTVT.

In its sample, this clonotype was seen many times. V and J are TRBV5-1 and TRBJ2-2; a possible D gene is TRBD1 (6 bases). Trimming shortened V by 3 bases and J by 4 bases, and 16 bases separated the two germline ends. The CDR3 spans 16 residues. Germline V gene lookup returns CDR1 SGHRS and CDR2 YFSETQ. CDR3 DNA: TGCGCCAGCAGCTCACTAGGGGGTCGCGGCACCGGGGAGCTGTTTTTT. Its protein is CASSSLGGRGTGELFF.

This clonotype was picked up many times. J is TRBJ2-7 and V is TRBV19; 15 bases line up with TRBD2. The CDR3 extends over 18 amino acids. J lost 3 bases, V lost 4 bases, and 10 bases had no gene match. The germline CDR1 and CDR2 sequences are LNHDA and SQIVND (reference sequence). In DNA, the CDR3 is TGTGCCAGTAGTACCCGAGGACTAGCGGGAGGGAAGAGCTACGAGCAGTACTTC. It translates to CASSTRGLAGGKSYEQYF. The full variable domain, its missing parts supplied by reference TRBV19 and TRBJ2-7, is DGGITQSPKYLFRKEGQNVTLSCEQNLNHDAMYWYRQDPGQGLRLIYYSQIVNDFQKGDIAEGYSVSREKKESFPLTVTSAQKNPTAFYLCASSTRGLAGGKSYEQYFGPGTRLTVT.

This clonotype was picked up many times. The V and J genes are TRBV6-5 and TRBJ1-2; 7 nucleotides agree with TRBD1. Germline V gene data show CDR1 as MNHEY and CDR2 as SVGAGI. This CDR3 spans 12 amino acids. Losses at the gene ends were 5 bases for V and 5 bases for J; bases not matched to a gene: 2. The DNA for the CDR3 is TGTGCCAGCAGTAGACAGGGTTATGGCTACACCTTC. Its protein is CASSRQGYGYTF.

The table lists this clonotype with many counts. The chain recombines TRBV6-6 with TRBJ2-3; D gene unclear. V was shortened by 2 bases and J by 1 base, with 7 bases between the two germline ends. The length of the CDR3 is 14 residues. Germline values: CDR1 MNHNY, CDR2 SVGAGI (reference sequence). Here the CDR3 reads CASSYRLRTDTQYF. In DNA form, the CDR3 reads TGTGCCAGCAGTTACAGGCTGCGCACAGATACGCAGTATTTT.

This clonotype was observed at least ten times. V usage is TRBV7-2 and J usage is TRBJ1-2, with 8 bases matching TRBD1. The CDR3 runs to 13 residues. After removal of 5 bases from V and 6 bases from J, the junction contained 5 bases not matched to a gene. Germline CDR1 reads SGHTA; CDR2 reads FQGNSA. In DNA form, the CDR3 reads TGTGCCAGCAGCCCTCAGGGGGCTGATGGCTACACCTTC. Translation: CASSPQGADGYTF.

This clonotype has ten or more counts. The genes are TRBV27 and TRBJ2-1, with TRBD2 matching over 8 bases. This CDR3 is built from 14 residues. The V segment lost 2 bases and the J segment 9 bases; nucleotides outside the gene matches: 6. Germline assignment: CDR1 MNHEY and CDR2 SMNVEV (reference sequence). For the CDR3, the DNA is TGTGCCAGCAGTTTACTCGCGGGAGGAACTGAGCAGTTCTTC. Its protein product is CASSLLAGGTEQFF.

This clonotype was counted ten times or more. The V and J genes are TRBV7-8 and TRBJ2-5, with D perhaps given as TRBD1 or TRBD2 (5 bases each). The CDR3 loop spans 15 amino acids. V dropped 2 bases and J dropped 2 bases, with 12 bases sitting between them. Germline V lookup: CDR1 SGHVS, CDR2 FQNEAQ. In DNA form, the CDR3 reads TGTGCCAGCAGCTTACTGAGGGGCTTACAAGAGACCCAGTACTTC. Translating gives CASSLLRGLQETQYF.

This clonotype showed up many times. The chain uses TRBV5-1 and TRBJ2-3, with D possibly called TRBD1 or TRBD2 (6 bases each). The germline V gene encodes CDR1 SGHRS and CDR2 YFSETQ. This CDR3 contains 17 residues. Trimming cost V 0 bases and J 4 bases, with 18 bases left between them. In nucleotides, the CDR3 is TGCGCCAGCAGCTTGGGCGGGACAAGGGGAACCGCAGATACGCAGTATTTT. It encodes CASSLGGTRGTADTQYF. The full variable domain, with the rest looked up from reference TRBV5-1 and TRBJ2-3, is KAGVTQTPRYLIKTRGQQVTLSCSPISGHRSVSWYQQTPGQGLQFLFEYFSETQRNKGNFPGRFSGRQFSNSRSEMNVSTLELGDSALYLCASSLGGTRGTADTQYFGPGTRLTVL.

This clonotype has at least ten counts. The chain is built from TRBV5-6 and TRBJ1-5, with D perhaps matching TRBD1 (5 bases). Germline CDR1 is SGHDT and CDR2 is YYEEEE. This CDR3 has 16 amino acids. V lost 0 bases to trimming and J lost 3 bases, with 13 bases between them. DNA for the CDR3: TGTGCCAGCAGCTTGGACGGAGGGGTCCCCAATCAGCCCCAGCATTTT. It specifies CASSLDGGVPNQPQHF.

This clonotype was found many times. The chain links TRBV6-5 to TRBJ2-2; either TRBD1 or TRBD2 may fit D (6 bases each). Trimming took 0 bases from V and 6 from J, leaving 14 bases between them. CDR1 and CDR2 (germline): MNHEY, SVGAGI. This CDR3 is 16 amino acids long. This CDR3 reads CASSYSLGGAAGELFF. CDR3 coding DNA: TGTGCCAGCAGTTACTCGTTGGGGGGCGCGGCCGGGGAGCTGTTTTTT.

This clonotype appeared many times. The chain links TRBV4-1 to TRBJ1-1; D is uncertain. CDR1 and CDR2 (germline): MGHRA, YSYEKL. The ends were cut back, 0 bases at V and 7 bases at J, with 12 bases in the middle. The CDR3 is made up of 14 amino acids. CDR3 coding DNA: TGCGCCAGCAGCCAAGACATCAACAGAGTTGAAGCTTTCTTT. Encoded protein: CASSQDINRVEAFF.

Concerning this clonotype: Just one base apart from a much larger clone, this may be a read error. The V call is TRBV7-2, the J call TRBJ2-3, with 8 bases aligning to TRBD1. CDR3 length: 15 residues. Germline V gives CDR1 SGHTA, CDR2 FQGNSA. The CDR3 bases are TGTGCCAACAGCCCCGACAGGGGAGGAACAGATACGCAGTATTTT. Its translation is CANSPDRGGTDTQYF.

This clonotype has more than one count but fewer than ten. The chain combines TRBV20-1 with TRBJ1-4; D not resolved. CDR3 length equals 15 residues. V gave up 0 bases and J gave up 0 bases, with 8 bases separating them. Germline V lookup: CDR1 DFQATT, CDR2 SNEGSKA (reference sequence). CDR3 bases: TGCAGTGCTAGAGATGACCTTGCAACTAATGAAAAACTGTTTTTT. This gives the protein CSARDDLATNEKLFF.